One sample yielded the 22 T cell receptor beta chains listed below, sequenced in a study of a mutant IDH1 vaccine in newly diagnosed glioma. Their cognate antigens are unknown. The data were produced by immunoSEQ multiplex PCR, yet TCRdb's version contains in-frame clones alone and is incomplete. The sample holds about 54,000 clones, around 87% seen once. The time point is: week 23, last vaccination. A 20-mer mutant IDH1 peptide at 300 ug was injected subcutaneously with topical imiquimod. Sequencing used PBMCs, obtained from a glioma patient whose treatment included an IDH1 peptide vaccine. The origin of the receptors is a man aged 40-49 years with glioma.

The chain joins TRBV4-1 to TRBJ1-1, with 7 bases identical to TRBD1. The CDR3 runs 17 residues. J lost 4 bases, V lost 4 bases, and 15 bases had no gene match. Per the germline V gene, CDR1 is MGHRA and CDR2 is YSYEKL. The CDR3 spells CASSLVFGGQMSTEAFF. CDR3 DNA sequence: TGCGCCAGCAGCCTCGTATTCGGGGGACAGATGAGCACTGAAGCTTTCTTT.

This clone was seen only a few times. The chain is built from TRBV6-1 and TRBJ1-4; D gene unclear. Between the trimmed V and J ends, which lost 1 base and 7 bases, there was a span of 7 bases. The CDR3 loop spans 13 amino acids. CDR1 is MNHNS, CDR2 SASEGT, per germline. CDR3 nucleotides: TGTGCCAGCAGTGAAGACCATAGTGAAAAACTGTTTTTT. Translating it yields CASSEDHSEKLFF.

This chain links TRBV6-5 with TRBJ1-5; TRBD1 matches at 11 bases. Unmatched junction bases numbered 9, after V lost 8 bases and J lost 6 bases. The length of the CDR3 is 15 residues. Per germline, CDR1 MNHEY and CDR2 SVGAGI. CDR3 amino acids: CASSPDRGHVQPQHF. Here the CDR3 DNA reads TGTGCCAGCTCACCGGACAGGGGGCATGTTCAGCCCCAGCATTTT.

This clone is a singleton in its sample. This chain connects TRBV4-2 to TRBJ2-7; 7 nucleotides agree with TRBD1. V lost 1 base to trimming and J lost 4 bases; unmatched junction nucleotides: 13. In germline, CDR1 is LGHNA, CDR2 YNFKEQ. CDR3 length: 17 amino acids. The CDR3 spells CASSQVLFGQGEYEQYF. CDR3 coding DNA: TGTGCCAGCAGCCAAGTCTTATTCGGGCAGGGGGAGTACGAGCAGTACTTC.

In nucleotides, the CDR3 is TGTGCCAGAAGCGGAGACGGCCCGGAGGTTCGGCAGTTCTTC. Encoded protein: CARSGDGPEVRQFF. V is TRBV5-3 and J is TRBJ2-1, with a possible D match to TRBD2 (5 bases). TRBV5-3 is placed among ORFs of uncertain function. This CDR3 is built from 14 residues. V dropped 4 bases and J dropped 12 bases, with 20 bases sitting between them.

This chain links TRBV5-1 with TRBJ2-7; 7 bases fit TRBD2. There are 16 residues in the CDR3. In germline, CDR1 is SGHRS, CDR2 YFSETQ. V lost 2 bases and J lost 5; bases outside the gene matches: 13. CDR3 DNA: TGCGCCAGCAGCTTACGGGTCGGGACTAAGGTCCACGAGCAGTACTTC. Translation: CASSLRVGTKVHEQYF.

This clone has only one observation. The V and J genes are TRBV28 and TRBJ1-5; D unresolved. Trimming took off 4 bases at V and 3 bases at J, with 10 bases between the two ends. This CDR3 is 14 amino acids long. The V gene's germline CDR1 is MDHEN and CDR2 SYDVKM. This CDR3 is CASSWVTLNQPQHF. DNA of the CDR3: TGTGCCAGCAGTTGGGTCACCCTCAATCAGCCCCAGCATTTT.

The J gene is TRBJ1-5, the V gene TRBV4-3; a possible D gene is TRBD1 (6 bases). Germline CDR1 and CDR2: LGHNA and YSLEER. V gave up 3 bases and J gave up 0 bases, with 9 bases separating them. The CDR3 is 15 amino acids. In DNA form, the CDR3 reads TGCGCCAGCAGCCAGGACAGATATAGCAATCAGCCCCAGCATTTT. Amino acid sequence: CASSQDRYSNQPQHF.

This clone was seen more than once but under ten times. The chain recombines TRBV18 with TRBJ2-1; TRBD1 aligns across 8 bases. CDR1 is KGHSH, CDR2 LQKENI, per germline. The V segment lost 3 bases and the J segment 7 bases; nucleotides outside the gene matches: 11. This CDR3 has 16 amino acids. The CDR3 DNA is TGTGCCAGCTCACCTTCATCCCAGGGGGCGCTTAATGAGCAGTTCTTC. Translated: CASSPSSQGALNEQFF.

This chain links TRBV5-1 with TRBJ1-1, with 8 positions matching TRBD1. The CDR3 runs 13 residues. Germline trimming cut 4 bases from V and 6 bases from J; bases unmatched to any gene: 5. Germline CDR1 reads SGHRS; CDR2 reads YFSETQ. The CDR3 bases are TGCGCCAGCAGCCCGACGACAGGGGCTGAAGCTTTCTTT. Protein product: CASSPTTGAEAFF.

The CDR3 bases are TGTGCCAGCTCACTTAAGCCGGGACTAGCAGCAGATACGCAGTATTTT. The encoded protein is CASSLKPGLAADTQYF. The chain uses TRBV18 and TRBJ2-3, with 9 bases aligning to TRBD2. The J segment lost 4 bases and the V segment lost 4 bases, leaving 9 bases of the junction unmatched. The germline CDR1 and CDR2 sequences are KGHSH and LQKENI. The CDR3 extends over 16 amino acids. The full variable domain, with the rest looked up from reference TRBV18 and TRBJ2-3, is NAGVMQNPRHLVRRRGQEARLRCSPMKGHSHVYWYRQLPEEGLKFMVYLQKENIIDESGMPKERFSAEFPKEGPSILRIQQVVRGDSAAYFCASSLKPGLAADTQYFGPGTRLTVL.

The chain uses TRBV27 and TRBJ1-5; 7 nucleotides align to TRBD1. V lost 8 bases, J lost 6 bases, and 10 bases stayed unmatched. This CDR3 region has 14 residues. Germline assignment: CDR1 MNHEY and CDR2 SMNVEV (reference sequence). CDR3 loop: CASAGTVASQPQHF. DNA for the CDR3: TGTGCCAGCGCGGGGACAGTAGCATCTCAGCCCCAGCATTTT.

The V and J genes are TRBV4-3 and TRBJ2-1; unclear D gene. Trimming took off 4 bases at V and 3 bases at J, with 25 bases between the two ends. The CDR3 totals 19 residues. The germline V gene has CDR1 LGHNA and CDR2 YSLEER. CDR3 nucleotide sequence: TGCGCCAGCAGCCGCCATTTGCCGTCCCGGTCGGATTTCTACAATGAGCAGTTCTTC. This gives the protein CASSRHLPSRSDFYNEQFF.

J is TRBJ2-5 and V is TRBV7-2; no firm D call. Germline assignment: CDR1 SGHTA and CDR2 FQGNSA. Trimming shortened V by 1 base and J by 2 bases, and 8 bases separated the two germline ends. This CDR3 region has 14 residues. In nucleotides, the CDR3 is TGTGCCAGCAGCTTAGTGCGGAGACAAGAGACCCAGTACTTC. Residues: CASSLVRRQETQYF.

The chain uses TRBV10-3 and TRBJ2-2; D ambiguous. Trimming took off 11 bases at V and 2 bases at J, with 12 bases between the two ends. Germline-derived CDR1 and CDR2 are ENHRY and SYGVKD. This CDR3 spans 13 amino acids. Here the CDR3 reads CAACAPNTGELFF. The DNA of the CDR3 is TGTGCCGCTTGTGCCCCTAACACCGGGGAGCTGTTTTTT.

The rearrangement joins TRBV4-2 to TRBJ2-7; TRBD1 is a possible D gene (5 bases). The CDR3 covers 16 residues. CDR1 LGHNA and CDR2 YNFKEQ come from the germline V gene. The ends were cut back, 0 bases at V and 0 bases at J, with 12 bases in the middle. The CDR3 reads CASSQDLADSSYEQYF. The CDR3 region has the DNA TGTGCCAGCAGCCAAGATTTGGCAGACAGCTCCTACGAGCAGTACTTC.

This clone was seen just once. CDR3 amino acids: CAHHGTSGANTGELFF. CDR3 coding DNA: TGTGCCCACCACGGAACTAGCGGTGCGAACACCGGGGAGCTGTTTTTT. The rearrangement uses TRBV5-4 and TRBJ2-2, with 8 bases fitting TRBD2. This CDR3 has 16 residues. With V trimmed by 10 bases and J by 0 bases, 11 bases remained unmatched. CDR1 and CDR2 (germline): SGHNT, YYREEE (reference sequence).

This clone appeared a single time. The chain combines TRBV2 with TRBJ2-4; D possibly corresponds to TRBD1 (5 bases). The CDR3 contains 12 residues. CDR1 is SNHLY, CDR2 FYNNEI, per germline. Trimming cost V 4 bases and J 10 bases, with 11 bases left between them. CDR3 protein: CASSGGEEIQYF. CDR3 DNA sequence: TGTGCCAGCAGTGGGGGCGAGGAAATTCAGTACTTC.

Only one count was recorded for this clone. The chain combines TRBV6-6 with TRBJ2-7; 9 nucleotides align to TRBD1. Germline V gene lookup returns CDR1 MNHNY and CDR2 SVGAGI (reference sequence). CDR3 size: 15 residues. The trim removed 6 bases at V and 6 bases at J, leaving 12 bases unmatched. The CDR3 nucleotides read TGTGCCAGCAGCCCGCTTGCTGGACAGGGGTTCGAGCAGTACTTC. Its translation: CASSPLAGQGFEQYF.

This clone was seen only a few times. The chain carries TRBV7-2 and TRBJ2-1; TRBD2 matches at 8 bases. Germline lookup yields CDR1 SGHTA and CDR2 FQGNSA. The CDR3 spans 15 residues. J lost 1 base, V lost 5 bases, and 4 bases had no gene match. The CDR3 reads CASSPRGGSYNEQFF. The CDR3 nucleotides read TGTGCCAGCAGCCCTCGGGGGGGGTCCTACAATGAGCAGTTCTTC.

DNA for the CDR3: TGTGCCAGCAGCTTAGCCGGACAGAGCTCTGGGGCCAACGTCCTGACTTTC. It yields the protein CASSLAGQSSGANVLTF. The chain uses TRBV7-9 and TRBJ2-6; weak D call: TRBD1 (6 bases). Trimming took off 0 bases at V and 0 bases at J, with 9 bases between the two ends. This CDR3 comprises 17 residues. CDR1 and CDR2 from the germline V gene are SEHNR and FQNEAQ (reference sequence).

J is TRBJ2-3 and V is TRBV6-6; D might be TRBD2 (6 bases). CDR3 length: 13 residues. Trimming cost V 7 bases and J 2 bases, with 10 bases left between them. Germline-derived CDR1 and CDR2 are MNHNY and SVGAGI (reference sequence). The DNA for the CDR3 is TGTGCCAGCATGGCTAGCGACACAGATACGCAGTATTTT. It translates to CASMASDTDTQYF.